The rows below give T cell receptor beta chains drawn from one sample of a study of blood T cell repertoires in COVID-19. Produced via immunoSEQ multiplex PCR; TCRdb's table is partial and in-frame only. Among roughly 100,000 clones listed, about nine tenths were seen once. The sample consisted of peripheral blood. The receptors shown here come from a man aged 18 to 29 with acute or convalescent COVID-19. Both conserved end residues are part of each CDR3. A D gene is named only where the DNA matches it firmly. Rows give clone size only sometimes, using once, few, many, or a class for an expanded clone.

j_call v_call d_call clone_size cdr3_aa cdr3_nt
TRBJ2-7 TRBV5-6 TRBD1 once CASRAGTGGHEQYF TGTGCCAGCAGGGCCGGGACAGGGGGGCACGAGCAGTACTTC
TRBJ2-7 TRBV25-1 . . CASSRQGYAYEQYF TGTGCCAGCAGCCGCCAGGGGTATGCCTACGAGCAGTACTTC
TRBJ2-7 TRBV5-1 . . CASSLDRSSYEQYF TGCGCCAGCAGCTTGGACAGAAGCTCCTACGAGCAGTACTTC
TRBJ1-1 TRBV5-1 TRBD1 . CASSVGDRARNTEAFF TGCGCCAGCAGCGTAGGGGACAGGGCGAGAAACACTGAAGCTTTCTTT
TRBJ1-2 TRBV3-1/TRBV3-2 . . CASSQGGGSDGYTF TGTGCCAGCAGCCAAGGCGGGGGGTCTGATGGCTACACCTTC
TRBJ1-3 TRBV18 . . CASSRGNRDSGNTIYF TGTGCCAGCTCAAGGGGGAACAGGGACTCTGGAAACACCATATATTTT
TRBJ2-2 TRBV7-6 . . CASSLGQVRTGELFF TGTGCCAGCAGCTTAGGACAGGTTCGCACCGGGGAGCTGTTTTTT
TRBJ2-6 TRBV27 . . CASSTTSSGANVLTF TGTGCCAGCAGTACTACTAGCTCTGGGGCCAACGTCCTGACTTTC
TRBJ1-6 TRBV4-2 . . CASSQETGTYNSPLHF TGTGCCAGCAGCCAAGAAACCGGGACCTATAATTCACCCCTCCACTTT
TRBJ2-3 TRBV25-1 . . CASSELRGAGDTQYF TGTGCCAGCAGTGAATTACGGGGGGCGGGAGATACGCAGTATTTT
TRBJ2-1 TRBV14 . . CASSPWSDNEQFF TGTGCCAGCAGCCCTTGGTCGGACAATGAGCAGTTCTTC
TRBJ2-3 TRBV6-5 TRBD2 . CASRLAGITDTQYF TGTGCCAGCAGGCTAGCGGGAATCACAGATACGCAGTATTTT
TRBJ2-7 TRBV9 TRBD2 . CASSVGVAGVYEQYF TGTGCCAGCAGCGTAGGAGTAGCGGGAGTGTACGAGCAGTACTTC
TRBJ2-4 TRBV7-2 . once CASSLSIAKNIQYF TGTGCCAGCAGCTTGAGTATAGCCAAAAACATTCAGTACTTC